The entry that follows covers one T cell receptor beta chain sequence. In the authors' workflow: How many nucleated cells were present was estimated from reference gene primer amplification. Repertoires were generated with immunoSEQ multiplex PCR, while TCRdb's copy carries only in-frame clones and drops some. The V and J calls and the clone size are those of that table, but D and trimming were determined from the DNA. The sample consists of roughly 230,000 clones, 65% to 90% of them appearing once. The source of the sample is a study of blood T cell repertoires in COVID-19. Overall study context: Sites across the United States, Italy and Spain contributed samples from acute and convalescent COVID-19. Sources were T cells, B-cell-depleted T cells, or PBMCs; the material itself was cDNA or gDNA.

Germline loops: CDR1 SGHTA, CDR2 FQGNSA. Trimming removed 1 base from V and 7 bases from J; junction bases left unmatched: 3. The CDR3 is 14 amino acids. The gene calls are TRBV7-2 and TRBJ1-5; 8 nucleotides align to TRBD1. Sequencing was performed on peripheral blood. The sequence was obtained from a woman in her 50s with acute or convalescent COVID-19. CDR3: CASSLVQGGQPQHF. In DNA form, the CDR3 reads TGTGCCAGCAGCTTAGTACAGGGGGGACAGCCCCAGCATTTT.